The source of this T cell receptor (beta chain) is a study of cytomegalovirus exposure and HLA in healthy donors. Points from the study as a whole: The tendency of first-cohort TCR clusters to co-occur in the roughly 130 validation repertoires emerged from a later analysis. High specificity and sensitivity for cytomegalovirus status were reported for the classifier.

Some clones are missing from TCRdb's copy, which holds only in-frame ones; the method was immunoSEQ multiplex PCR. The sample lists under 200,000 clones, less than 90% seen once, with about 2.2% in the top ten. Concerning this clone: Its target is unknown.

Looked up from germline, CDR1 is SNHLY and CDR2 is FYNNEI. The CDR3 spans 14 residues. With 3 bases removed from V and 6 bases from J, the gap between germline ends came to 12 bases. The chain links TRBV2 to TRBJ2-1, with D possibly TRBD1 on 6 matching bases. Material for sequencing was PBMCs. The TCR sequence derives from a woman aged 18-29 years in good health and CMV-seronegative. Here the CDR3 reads CASSEYRVPNEQFF. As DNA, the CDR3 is TGTGCCAGCAGTGAGTACAGGGTGCCCAATGAGCAGTTCTTC.